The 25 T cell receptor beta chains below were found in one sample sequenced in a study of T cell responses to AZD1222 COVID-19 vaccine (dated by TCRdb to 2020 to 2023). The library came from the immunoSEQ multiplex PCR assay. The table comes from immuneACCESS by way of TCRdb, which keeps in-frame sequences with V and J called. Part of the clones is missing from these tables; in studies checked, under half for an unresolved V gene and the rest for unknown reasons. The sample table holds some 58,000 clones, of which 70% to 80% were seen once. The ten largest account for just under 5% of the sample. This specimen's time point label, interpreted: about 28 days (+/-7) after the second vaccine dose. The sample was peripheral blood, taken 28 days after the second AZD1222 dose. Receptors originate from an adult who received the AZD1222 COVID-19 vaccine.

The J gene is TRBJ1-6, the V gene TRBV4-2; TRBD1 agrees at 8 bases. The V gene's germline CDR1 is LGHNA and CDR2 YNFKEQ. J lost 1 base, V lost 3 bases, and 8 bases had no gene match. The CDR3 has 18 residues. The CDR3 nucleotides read TGTGCCAGCAGCCACCCTCGGACAGGGAATTCCTATAATTCACCCCTCCACTTT. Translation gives CASSHPRTGNSYNSPLHF.

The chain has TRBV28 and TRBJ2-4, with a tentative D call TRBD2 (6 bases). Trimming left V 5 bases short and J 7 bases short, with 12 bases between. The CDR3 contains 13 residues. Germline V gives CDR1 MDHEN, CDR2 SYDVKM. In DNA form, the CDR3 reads TGTGCCAGCAGTCCCGGGGACTCGAACATTCAGTACTTC. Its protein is CASSPGDSNIQYF.

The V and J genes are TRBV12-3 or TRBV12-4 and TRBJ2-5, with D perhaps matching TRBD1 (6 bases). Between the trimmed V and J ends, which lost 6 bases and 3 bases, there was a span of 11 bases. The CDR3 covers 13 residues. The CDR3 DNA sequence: TGTGCCAGCAGACGGACAGAGAAAGAGACCCAGTACTTC. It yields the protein CASRRTEKETQYF.

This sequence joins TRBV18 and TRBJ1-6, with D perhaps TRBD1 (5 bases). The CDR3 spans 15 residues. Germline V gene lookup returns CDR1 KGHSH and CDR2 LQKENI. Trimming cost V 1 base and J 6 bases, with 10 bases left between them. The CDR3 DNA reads TGTGCCAGCTCACCACTACAGGCGGCTAATTCACCCCTCCACTTT. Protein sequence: CASSPLQAANSPLHF.

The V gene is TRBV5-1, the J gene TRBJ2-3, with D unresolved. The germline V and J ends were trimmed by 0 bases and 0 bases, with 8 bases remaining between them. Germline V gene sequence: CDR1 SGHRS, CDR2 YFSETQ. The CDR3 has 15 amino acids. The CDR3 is CASSLGRQSTDTQYF. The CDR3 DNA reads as TGCGCCAGCAGCTTGGGGCGGCAAAGCACAGATACGCAGTATTTT.

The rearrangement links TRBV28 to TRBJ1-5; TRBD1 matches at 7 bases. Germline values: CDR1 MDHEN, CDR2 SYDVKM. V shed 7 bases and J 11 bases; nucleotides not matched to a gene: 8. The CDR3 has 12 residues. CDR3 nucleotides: TGTGCCAGCAAAAGCAGCGACAGGGCCCAGCATTTT. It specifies CASKSSDRAQHF.

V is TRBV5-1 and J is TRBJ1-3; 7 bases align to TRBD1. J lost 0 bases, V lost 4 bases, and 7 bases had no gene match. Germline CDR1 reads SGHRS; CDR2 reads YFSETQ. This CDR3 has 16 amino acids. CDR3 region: CASSLGTVSSGNTIYF. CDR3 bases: TGCGCCAGCAGCCTCGGGACAGTAAGCTCTGGAAACACCATATATTTT. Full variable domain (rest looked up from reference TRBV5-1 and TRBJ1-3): KAGVTQTPRYLIKTRGQQVTLSCSPISGHRSVSWYQQTPGQGLQFLFEYFSETQRNKGNFPGRFSGRQFSNSRSEMNVSTLELGDSALYLCASSLGTVSSGNTIYFGEGSWLTVV.

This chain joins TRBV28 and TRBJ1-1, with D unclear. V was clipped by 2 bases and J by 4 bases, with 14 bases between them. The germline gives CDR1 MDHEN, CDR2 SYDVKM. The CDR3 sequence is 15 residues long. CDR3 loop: CASSLPTSQATEAFF. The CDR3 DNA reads TGTGCCAGCAGTTTACCCACATCACAAGCCACTGAAGCTTTCTTT.

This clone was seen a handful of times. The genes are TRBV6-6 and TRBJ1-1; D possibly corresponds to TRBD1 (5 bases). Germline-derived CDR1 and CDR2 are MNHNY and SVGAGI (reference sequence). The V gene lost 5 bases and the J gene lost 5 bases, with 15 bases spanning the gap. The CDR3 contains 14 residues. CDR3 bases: TGTGCCAGCAGTGGCAGGGAGGCGTATACTGAAGCTTTCTTT. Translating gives CASSGREAYTEAFF.

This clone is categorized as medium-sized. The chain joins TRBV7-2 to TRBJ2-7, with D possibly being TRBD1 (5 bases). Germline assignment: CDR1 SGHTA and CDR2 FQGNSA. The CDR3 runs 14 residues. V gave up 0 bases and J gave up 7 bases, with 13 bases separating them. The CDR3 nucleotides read TGTGCCAGCAGCTTAGCCCCGGCTCAGGGTGAGCAGTACTTC. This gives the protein CASSLAPAQGEQYF. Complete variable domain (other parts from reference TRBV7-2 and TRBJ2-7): GAGVSQSPSNKVTEKGKDVELRCDPISGHTALYWYRQSLGQGLEFLIYFQGNSAPDKSGLPSDRFSAERTGGSVSTLTIQRTQQEDSAVYLCASSLAPAQGEQYFGPGTRLTVT.

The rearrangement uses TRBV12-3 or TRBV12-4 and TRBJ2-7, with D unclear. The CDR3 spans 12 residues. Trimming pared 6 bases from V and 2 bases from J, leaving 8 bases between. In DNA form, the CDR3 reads TGTGCCAGCAGCCATGGACCCTACGAGCAGTACTTC. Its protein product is CASSHGPYEQYF.

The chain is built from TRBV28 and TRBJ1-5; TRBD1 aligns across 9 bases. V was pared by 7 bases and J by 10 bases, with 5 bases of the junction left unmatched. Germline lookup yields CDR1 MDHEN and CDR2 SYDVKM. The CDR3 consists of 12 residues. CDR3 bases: TGTGCCAGCACCGGACAGGGGAAACCCCAGCATTTT. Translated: CASTGQGKPQHF.

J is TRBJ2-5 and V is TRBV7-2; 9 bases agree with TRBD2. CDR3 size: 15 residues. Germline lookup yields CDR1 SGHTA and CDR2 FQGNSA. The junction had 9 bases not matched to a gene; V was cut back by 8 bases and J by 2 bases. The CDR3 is CASGRASGVQETQYF. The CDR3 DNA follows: TGTGCCAGCGGGCGGGCTAGCGGGGTTCAAGAGACCCAGTACTTC.

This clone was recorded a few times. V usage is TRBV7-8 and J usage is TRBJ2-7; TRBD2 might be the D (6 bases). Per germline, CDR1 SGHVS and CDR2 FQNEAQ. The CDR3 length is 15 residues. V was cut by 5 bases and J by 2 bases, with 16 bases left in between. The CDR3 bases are TGTGCCAGCAGCCCCGCTTCGGGACTTCCCTACGAGCAGTACTTC. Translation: CASSPASGLPYEQYF.

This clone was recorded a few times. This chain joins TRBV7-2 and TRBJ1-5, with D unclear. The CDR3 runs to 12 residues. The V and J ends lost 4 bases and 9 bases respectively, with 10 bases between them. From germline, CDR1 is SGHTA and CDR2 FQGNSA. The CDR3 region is CASSSNSRPQHF. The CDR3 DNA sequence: TGTGCCAGCAGCTCCAACTCGCGGCCCCAGCATTTT.

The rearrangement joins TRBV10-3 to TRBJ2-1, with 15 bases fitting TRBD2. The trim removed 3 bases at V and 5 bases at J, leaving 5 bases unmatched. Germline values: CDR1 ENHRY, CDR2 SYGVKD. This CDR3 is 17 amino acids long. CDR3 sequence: CAISDTGLAGGNNEQFF. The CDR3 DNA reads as TGTGCCATCAGTGACACCGGACTAGCGGGAGGGAACAATGAGCAGTTCTTC.

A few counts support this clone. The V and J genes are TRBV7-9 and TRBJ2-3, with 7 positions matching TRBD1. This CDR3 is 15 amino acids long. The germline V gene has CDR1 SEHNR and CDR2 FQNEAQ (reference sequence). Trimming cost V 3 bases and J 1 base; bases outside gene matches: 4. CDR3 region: CASSFVQGGTDTQYF. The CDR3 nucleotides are TGTGCCAGCAGCTTTGTGCAGGGGGGCACAGATACGCAGTATTTT.

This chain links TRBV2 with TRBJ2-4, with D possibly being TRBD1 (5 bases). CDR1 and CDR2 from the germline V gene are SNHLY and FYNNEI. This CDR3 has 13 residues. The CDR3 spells CADADSPLGIQYF. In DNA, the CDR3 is TGTGCAGACGCCGACAGCCCTTTAGGCATTCAGTACTTC.

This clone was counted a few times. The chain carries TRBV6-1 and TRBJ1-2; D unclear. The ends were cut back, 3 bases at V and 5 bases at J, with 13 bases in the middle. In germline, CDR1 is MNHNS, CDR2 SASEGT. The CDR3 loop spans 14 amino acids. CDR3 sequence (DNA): TGTGCCAGCAGTGAGGACTCAACCCCGTATGGCTACACCTTC. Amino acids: CASSEDSTPYGYTF.

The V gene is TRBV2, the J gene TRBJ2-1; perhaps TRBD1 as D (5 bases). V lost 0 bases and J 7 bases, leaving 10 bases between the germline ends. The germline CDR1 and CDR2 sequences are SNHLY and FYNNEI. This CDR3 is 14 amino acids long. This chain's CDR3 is CASSEASGLNEQFF. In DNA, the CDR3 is TGTGCCAGCAGTGAAGCGTCAGGGTTGAATGAGCAGTTCTTC.

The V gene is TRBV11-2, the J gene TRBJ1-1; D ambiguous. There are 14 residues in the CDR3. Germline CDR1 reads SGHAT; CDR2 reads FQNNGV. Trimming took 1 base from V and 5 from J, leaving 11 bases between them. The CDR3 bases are TGTGCCAGCAGCTTAGCGGGCGGGGAAACTGAAGCTTTCTTT. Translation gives CASSLAGGETEAFF.

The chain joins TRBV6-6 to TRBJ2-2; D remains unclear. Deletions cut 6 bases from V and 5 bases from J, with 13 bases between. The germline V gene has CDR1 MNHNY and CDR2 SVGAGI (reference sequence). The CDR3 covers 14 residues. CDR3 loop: CASSPNTVTGELFF. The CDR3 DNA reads TGTGCCAGCAGCCCGAACACGGTAACCGGGGAGCTGTTTTTT.

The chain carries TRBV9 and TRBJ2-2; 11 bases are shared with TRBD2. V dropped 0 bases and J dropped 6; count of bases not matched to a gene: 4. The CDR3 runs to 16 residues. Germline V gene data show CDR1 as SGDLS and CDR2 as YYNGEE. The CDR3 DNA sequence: TGTGCCAGCAGCGTAGGGGTAGCGGGAGGGCCCGGGGAGCTGTTTTTT. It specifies CASSVGVAGGPGELFF.

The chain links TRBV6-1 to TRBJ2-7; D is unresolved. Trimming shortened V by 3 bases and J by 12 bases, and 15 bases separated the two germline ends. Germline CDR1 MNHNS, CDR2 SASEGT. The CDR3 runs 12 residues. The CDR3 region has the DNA TGTGCCAGCAGTGAGGTGGGAAGAGCGCTGTACGTC. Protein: CASSEVGRALYV.

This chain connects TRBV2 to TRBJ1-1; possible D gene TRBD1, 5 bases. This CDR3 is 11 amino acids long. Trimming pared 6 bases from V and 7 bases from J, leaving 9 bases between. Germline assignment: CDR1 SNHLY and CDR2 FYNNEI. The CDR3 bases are TGTGCCAGCAGGGGGACCATTGAAGCTTTCTTT. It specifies CASRGTIEAFF.